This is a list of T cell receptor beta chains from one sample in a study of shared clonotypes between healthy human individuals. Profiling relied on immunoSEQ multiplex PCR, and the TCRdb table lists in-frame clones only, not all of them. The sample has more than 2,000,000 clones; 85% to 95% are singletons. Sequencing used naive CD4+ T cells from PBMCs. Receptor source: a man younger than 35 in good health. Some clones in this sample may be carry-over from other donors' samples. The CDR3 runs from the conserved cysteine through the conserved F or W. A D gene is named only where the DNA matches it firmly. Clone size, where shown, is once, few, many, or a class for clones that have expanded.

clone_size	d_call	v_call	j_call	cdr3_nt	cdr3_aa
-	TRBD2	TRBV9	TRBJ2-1	TGTGCCAGCAGCGTAGTAGGCGGGAGCTCCTACAATGAGCAGTTCTTC	CASSVVGGSSYNEQFF
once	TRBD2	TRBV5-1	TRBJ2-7	TGCGCCAGCAGCTTGGGGGTAGCGGGAGGTTACGAGCAGTACTTC	CASSLGVAGGYEQYF
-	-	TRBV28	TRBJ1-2	TGTGCCACCCGGAGGGGGTTGAGCGGCTACACCTTC	CATRRGLSGYTF
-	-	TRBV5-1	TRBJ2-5	TGCGCCAGCAGCTTGGCCGGGACAACACAAGAGACCCAGTACTTC	CASSLAGTTQETQYF
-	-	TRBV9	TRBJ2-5	TGTGCCAGCAGCGTAGGGGACAACCAAGAGACCCAGTACTTC	CASSVGDNQETQYF
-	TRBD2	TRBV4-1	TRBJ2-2	TGCGCCAGCAGCCAAAAATACGCGGGAGGAGGCACCGGGGAGCTGTTTTTT	CASSQKYAGGGTGELFF
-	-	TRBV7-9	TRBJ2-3	TGTGCCAGCAGCTTACCGGGGGCCGATACGCAGTATTTT	CASSLPGADTQYF
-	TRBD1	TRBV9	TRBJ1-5	TGTGCCAGCAGCGTAGGCCAGGGGGATCAGCCCCAGCATTTT	CASSVGQGDQPQHF
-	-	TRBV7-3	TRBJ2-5	TGTGCCAGCAGCCCCCGGACCCGGGGGACCCAGTACTTC	CASSPRTRGTQYF
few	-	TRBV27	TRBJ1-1	TGTGCCAGCAGCCCCTCCAGGGATAACACTGAAGCTTTCTTT	CASSPSRDNTEAFF
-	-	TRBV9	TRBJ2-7	TGTGCCAGCAGCGTCTCCGCGGTGGGGGCTCCATACGAGCAGTACTTC	CASSVSAVGAPYEQYF
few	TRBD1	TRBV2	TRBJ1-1	TGTGCCAGTCCGGGACAGGAAGCTTTCTTT	CASPGQEAFF
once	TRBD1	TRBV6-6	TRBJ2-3	TGTGCCAGCAGTCACTCCGGGACAGGGGTACCAGATACGCAGTATTTT	CASSHSGTGVPDTQYF
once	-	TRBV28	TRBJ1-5	TGTGCCAGCAGTTTAGCAGGGTACAATCAGCCCCAGCATTTT	CASSLAGYNQPQHF
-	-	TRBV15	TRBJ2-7	TGTGCCACCAGCAGAGTGGGCAGAAGCTACGAGCAGTACTTC	CATSRVGRSYEQYF
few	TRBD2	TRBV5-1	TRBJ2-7	TGCGCCAGCAGCTCGACTAGCGGGAGCACCTACGAGCAGTACTTC	CASSSTSGSTYEQYF
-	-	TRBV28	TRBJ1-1	TGTGCCAGCAGTTTAATGGCAGGGTCGAACACTGAAGCTTTCTTT	CASSLMAGSNTEAFF
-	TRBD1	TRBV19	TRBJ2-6	TGTGCCAGTAGTATCCTGGGACAGGGCTCCTCTGGGGCCAACGTCCTGACTTTC	CASSILGQGSSGANVLTF
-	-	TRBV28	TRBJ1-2	TGTGCCAGCACGGCCGAATTAGGAGTAGGGGGCTACACCTTC	CASTAELGVGGYTF
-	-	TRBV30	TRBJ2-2	TGTGCCTGGAGTGTAGCCCTCGGGGCGGGCACCGGGGAGCTGTTTTTT	CAWSVALGAGTGELFF
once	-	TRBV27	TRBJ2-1	TGTGCCAGCAGCCCAACACCTGTTGATTACAATGAGCAGTTCTTC	CASSPTPVDYNEQFF
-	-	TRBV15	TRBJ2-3	TGTGCCACCAGCGTTAATGGGGATACGCAGTATTTT	CATSVNGDTQYF
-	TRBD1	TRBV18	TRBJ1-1	TGTGCCAGCTCACCACAGGGGGCAGTAATCGAAGCTTTCTTT	CASSPQGAVIEAFF
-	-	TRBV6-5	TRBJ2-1	TGTGCCAGCAGCTCCCCGGGGACGAATGAGCAGTTCTTC	CASSSPGTNEQFF
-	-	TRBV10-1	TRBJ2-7	TGCGCCAGCACTGACAGGATCACGGGGGAGCAGTACTTC	CASTDRITGEQYF
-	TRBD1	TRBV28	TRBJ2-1	TGTGCCAGCGAAAGTGGGGCAGGGGGCTTTAATGAGCAGTTCTTC	CASESGAGGFNEQFF
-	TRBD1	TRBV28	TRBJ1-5	TGTGCCAGCAGTTCCTACCCGGGGACAGTGTATAGCAATCAGCCCCAGCATTTT	CASSSYPGTVYSNQPQHF
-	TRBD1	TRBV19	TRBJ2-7	TGTGCCAGTAGTCCCGGGACAGGTCACGAGCAGTACTTC	CASSPGTGHEQYF
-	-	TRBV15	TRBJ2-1	TGTGCCACCAGCGGTTACGCGAGGTACAATGAGCAGTTCTTC	CATSGYARYNEQFF
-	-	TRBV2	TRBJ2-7	TGTGCCAGCAAAGGGGGTGGCTCCTACGAGCAGTACTTC	CASKGGGSYEQYF
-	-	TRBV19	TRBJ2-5	TGTGCCAGTAGTATAACCTGGGCCCGAGAGACCCAGTACTTC	CASSITWARETQYF
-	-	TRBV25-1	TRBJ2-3	TGTGCCAGCAATTCTGGCAGGTCCACAGATACGCAGTATTTT	CASNSGRSTDTQYF
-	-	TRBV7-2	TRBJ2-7	TGTGCCAGCAGCCCCGAGGGCCTAGCCCACGAGCAGTACTTC	CASSPEGLAHEQYF
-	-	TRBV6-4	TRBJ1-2	TGTGCCAGCAGTGCAGGGAGGCAGGAGTATGGCTACACCTTC	CASSAGRQEYGYTF
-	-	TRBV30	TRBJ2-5	TGTGCCTGGAGTGTATCCCGGCGAGGGGAGCAGTACTTC	CAWSVSRRGEQYF
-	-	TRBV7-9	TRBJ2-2	TGTGCCAGCAGCTTAGCTTCCAGGGAAGGGGAGCTGTTTTTT	CASSLASREGELFF
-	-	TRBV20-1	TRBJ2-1	TGCAGTGCTCGGCTCCGCCGTGAGCAGTTCTTC	CSARLRREQFF